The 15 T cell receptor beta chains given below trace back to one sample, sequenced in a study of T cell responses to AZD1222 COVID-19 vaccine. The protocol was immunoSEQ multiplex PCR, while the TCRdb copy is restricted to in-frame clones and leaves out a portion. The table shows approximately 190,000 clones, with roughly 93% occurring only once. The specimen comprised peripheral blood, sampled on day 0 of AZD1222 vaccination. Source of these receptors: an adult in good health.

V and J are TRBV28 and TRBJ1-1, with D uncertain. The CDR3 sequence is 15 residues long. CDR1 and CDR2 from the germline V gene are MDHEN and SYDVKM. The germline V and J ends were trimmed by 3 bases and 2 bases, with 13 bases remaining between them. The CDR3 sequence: CASSFGLTLNTEAFF. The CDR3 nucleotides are TGTGCCAGCAGTTTCGGACTAACTCTCAACACTGAAGCTTTCTTT.

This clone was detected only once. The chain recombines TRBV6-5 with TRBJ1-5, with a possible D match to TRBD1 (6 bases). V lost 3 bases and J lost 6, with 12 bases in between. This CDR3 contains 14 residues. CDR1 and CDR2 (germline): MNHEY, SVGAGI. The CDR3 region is CASSYSGGLQPQHF. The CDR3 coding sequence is TGTGCCAGCAGTTATTCCGGGGGCCTTCAGCCCCAGCATTTT.

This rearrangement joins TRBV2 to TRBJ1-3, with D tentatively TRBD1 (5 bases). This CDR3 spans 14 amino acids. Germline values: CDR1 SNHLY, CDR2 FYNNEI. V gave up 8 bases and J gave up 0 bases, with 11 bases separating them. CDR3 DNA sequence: TGTGCCAGCTTGGGACTCCGCTCTGGAAACACCATATATTTT. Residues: CASLGLRSGNTIYF.

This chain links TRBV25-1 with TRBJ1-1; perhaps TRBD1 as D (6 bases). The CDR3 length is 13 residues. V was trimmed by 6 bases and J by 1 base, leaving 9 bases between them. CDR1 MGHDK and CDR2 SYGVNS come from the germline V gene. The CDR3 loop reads CASSRGQNTEAFF. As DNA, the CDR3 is TGTGCCAGCAGCAGGGGCCAGAACACTGAAGCTTTCTTT.

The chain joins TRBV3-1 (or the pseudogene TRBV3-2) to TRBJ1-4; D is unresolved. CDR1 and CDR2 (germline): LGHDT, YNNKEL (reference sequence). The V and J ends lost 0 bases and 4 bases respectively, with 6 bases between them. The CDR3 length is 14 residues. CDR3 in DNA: TGTGCCAGCAGCCAAGACGGCGTTAATGAAAAACTGTTTTTT. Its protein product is CASSQDGVNEKLFF.

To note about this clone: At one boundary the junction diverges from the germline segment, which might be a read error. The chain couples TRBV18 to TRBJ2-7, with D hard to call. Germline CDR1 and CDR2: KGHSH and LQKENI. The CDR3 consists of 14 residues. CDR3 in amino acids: CASSPGPDSYKQYF. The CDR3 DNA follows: TGTGCCAGCTCACCCGGGCCAGATTCCTACAAGCAGTACTTC.

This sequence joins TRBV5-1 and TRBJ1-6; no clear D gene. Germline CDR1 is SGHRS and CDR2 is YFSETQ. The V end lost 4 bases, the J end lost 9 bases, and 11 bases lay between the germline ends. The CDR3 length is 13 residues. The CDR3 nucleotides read TGCGCCAGCAGCCCCGGGCACACTTCACCCCTCCACTTT. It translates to CASSPGHTSPLHF.

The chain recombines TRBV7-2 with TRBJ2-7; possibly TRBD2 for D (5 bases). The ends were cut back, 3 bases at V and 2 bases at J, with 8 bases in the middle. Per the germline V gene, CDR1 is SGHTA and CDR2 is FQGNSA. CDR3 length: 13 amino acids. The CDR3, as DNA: TGTGCCAGCAGCTTTCCGGGAACCTACGAGCAGTACTTC. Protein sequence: CASSFPGTYEQYF.

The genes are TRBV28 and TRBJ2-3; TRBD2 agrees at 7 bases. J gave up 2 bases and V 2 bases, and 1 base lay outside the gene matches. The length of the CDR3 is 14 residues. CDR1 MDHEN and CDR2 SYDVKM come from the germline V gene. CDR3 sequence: CASSLAGVTDTQYF. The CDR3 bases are TGTGCCAGCAGTTTAGCGGGAGTCACAGATACGCAGTATTTT.

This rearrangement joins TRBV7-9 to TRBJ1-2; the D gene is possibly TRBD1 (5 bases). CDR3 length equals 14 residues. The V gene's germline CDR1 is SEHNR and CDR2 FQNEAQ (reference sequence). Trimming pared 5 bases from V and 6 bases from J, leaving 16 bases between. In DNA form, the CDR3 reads TGTGCCAGCAGCCCGAAGGGGTTAGGGGATGGCTACACCTTC. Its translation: CASSPKGLGDGYTF. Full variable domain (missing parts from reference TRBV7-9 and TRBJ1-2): DTGVSQNPRHKITKRGQNVTFRCDPISEHNRLYWYRQTLGQGPEFLTYFQNEAQLEKSRLLSDRFSAERPKGSFSTLEIQRTEQGDSAMYLCASSPKGLGDGYTFGSGTRLTVV.

The CDR3 protein is CASSHDILSGVYEQYF. CDR3 sequence (DNA): TGTGCCAGCAGCCACGACATATTGTCGGGCGTTTACGAGCAGTACTTC. The rearrangement links TRBV4-2 to TRBJ2-7; the D is unclear. V was shortened by 3 bases and J by 4 bases, with 19 bases between the two germline ends. The CDR3 consists of 16 residues. Looked up from germline, CDR1 is LGHNA and CDR2 is YNFKEQ.

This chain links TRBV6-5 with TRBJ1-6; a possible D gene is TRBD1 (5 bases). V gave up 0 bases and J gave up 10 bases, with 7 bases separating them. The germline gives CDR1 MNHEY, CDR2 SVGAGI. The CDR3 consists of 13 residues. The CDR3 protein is CASSYSRDSPLHF. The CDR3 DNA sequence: TGTGCCAGCAGTTACTCAAGGGACTCACCCCTCCACTTT.

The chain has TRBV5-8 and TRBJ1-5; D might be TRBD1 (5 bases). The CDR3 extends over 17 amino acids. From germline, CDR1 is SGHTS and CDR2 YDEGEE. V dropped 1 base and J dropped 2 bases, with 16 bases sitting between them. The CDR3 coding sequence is TGTGCCAGCAGCTTGTTAATAGGGGTGGATGGCAATCAGCCCCAGCATTTT. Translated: CASSLLIGVDGNQPQHF.

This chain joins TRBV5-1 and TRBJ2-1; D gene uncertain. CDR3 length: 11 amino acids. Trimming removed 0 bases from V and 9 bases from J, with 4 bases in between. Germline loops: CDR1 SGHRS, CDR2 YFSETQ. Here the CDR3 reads CASSLVSEQFF. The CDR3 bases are TGCGCCAGCAGCTTGGTCTCTGAGCAGTTCTTC.

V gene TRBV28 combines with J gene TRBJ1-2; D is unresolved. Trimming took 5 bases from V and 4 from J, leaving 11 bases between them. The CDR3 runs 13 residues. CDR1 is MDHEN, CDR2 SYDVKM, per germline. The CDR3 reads CASSRGEVYGYTF. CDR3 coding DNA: TGTGCCAGCAGTAGAGGAGAGGTCTATGGCTACACCTTC.